The rows below give T cell receptor beta chains drawn from one sample of a study of breast tumors, draining lymph nodes, adjacent tissues. TCRdb re-called the multiplex PCR reads through MiXCR, storing one row per CDR3 protein. Of roughly 130,000 distinct CDR3 sequences listed, about 20% were seen once; the top ten hold roughly 3.5%. The specimen was axillary lymph node tissue. The source of these receptors is a female donor with breast cancer. Some clones in this sample may be carry-over from other donors' samples. The CDR3 runs from the conserved cysteine through the conserved F or W. Each record gives: V gene, J gene, D gene, clone size, CDR3 DNA, CDR3 protein. D genes are given only for firm matches. Clone size is stated in some rows and not others, as once, few, many or a class when expanded.

V: TRBV2
J: TRBJ1-2
D: NA
size: many
DNA: TGTGCCAGCAGTGAACAGGCTAACTATGGCTACACCTTC
CDR3: CASSEQANYGYTF

V: TRBV30
J: TRBJ1-4
D: NA
size: many
DNA: TGTGCCTGGAGTGTGGTGGAAAAACTGTTTTTT
CDR3: CAWSVVEKLFF

V: TRBV6-1
J: TRBJ2-4
D: TRBD2
size: NA
DNA: TGTGCCAGCAGCACCGTACCTAGCGGACCGCCGGAAAACATTCAGTACTTC
CDR3: CASSTVPSGPPENIQYF

V: TRBV20-1
J: TRBJ2-1
D: TRBD1
size: many
DNA: TGCAGTGCTCCTAGACAGGGAACCCACAATGAGCAGTTCTTC
CDR3: CSAPRQGTHNEQFF

V: TRBV10-3
J: TRBJ2-5
D: TRBD1
size: few
DNA: TGTGCCATCAGCGAAAGTGGTTCCGGGACAGCTGAAGAGACCCAGTACTTC
CDR3: CAISESGSGTAEETQYF

V: TRBV20-1
J: TRBJ2-7
D: TRBD2
size: many
DNA: TGCAGTGCGACCACTAGCGAGAGCTACGAGCAGTACTTC
CDR3: CSATTSESYEQYF

V: TRBV7-7
J: TRBJ2-2
D: TRBD1
size: many
DNA: TGTGCTAGCAGTAATACCGGGACAGTGAACACCGGGGAGCTGTTTTTT
CDR3: CASSNTGTVNTGELFF

V: TRBV5-6
J: TRBJ2-1
D: NA
size: many
DNA: TGTGCCAGCAGCTTGGGTTGGGGGAATGAGCAGTTCTTC
CDR3: CASSLGWGNEQFF

V: TRBV12-3/TRBV12-4
J: TRBJ2-3
D: NA
size: many
DNA: TGTGCCAGCAGTTTTTCAGGCACAGATACGCAGTATTTT
CDR3: CASSFSGTDTQYF

V: TRBV20-1
J: TRBJ1-5
D: TRBD1
size: many
DNA: TGCAGTGCTGGGACAGGAGCAAAGCCCCAGCATTTT
CDR3: CSAGTGAKPQHF

V: TRBV5-6
J: TRBJ2-7
D: NA
size: many
DNA: TGTGCCAGCACCTCGGCGGGTGGCATCTACGAGCAGTACTTC
CDR3: CASTSAGGIYEQYF

V: TRBV20-1
J: TRBJ2-7
D: NA
size: many
DNA: TGCAGTGCTAGAGGACAGAGCGGCAAAGCCTACGAGCAGTACTTC
CDR3: CSARGQSGKAYEQYF

V: TRBV7-8
J: TRBJ1-5
D: NA
size: many
DNA: TGTGCCAGCAGCTTAGCGCCTATGGGGGGCAATCAGCCCCAGCATTTT
CDR3: CASSLAPMGGNQPQHF

V: TRBV10-3
J: TRBJ2-7
D: TRBD2
size: many
DNA: TGTGCCATCAGTGAGTCGACAGGACTAGCGGGAGGATACGAGCAGTACTTC
CDR3: CAISESTGLAGGYEQYF

V: TRBV20-1
J: TRBJ2-1
D: NA
size: many
DNA: TGCAGTGCTAGACCCGGTGGGACTTTGGGGAATGAGCAGTTCTTC
CDR3: CSARPGGTLGNEQFF

V: TRBV4-1
J: TRBJ2-1
D: TRBD2
size: many
DNA: TGCGCCAGCAGCTCAAATAGCGGGAGTACGGCGGGTGAGCAGTTCTTC
CDR3: CASSSNSGSTAGEQFF

V: TRBV27
J: TRBJ2-3
D: TRBD1
size: many
DNA: TGTGCCAGCAGATTACAGGGGGCATATGATACGCAGTATTTT
CDR3: CASRLQGAYDTQYF

V: TRBV2
J: TRBJ2-4
D: NA
size: few
DNA: TGTGCCAGCAGTTACCTGGGAGCCAAAAACATTCAGTACTTC
CDR3: CASSYLGAKNIQYF

V: TRBV6-2/TRBV6-3
J: TRBJ2-5
D: NA
size: few
DNA: TGTGCCAGCAGCCCAGACAGGACGGAGACCCAGTACTTC
CDR3: CASSPDRTETQYF

V: TRBV3-1
J: TRBJ2-7
D: TRBD2
size: many
DNA: TGTGCCAGCAGCCCGGCAGCGGGAGGCTACGAGCAGTACTTC
CDR3: CASSPAAGGYEQYF

V: TRBV15
J: TRBJ1-6
D: NA
size: many
DNA: TGTGCCACCAGCTCTCGGACGGGGATGGGGTCACCCCTCCACTTT
CDR3: CATSSRTGMGSPLHF

V: TRBV5-1
J: TRBJ1-4
D: NA
size: many
DNA: TGCGCCAGCAGCCTATGGGTAAATGAAAAACTGTTTTTT
CDR3: CASSLWVNEKLFF

V: TRBV14
J: TRBJ1-2
D: NA
size: many
DNA: TGTGCCAGCAGCCAAGAACAGAACGCTAACTATGGCTACACCTTC
CDR3: CASSQEQNANYGYTF

V: TRBV15
J: TRBJ1-6
D: TRBD1
size: many
DNA: TGTGCCACCAGCAGAACGGACAGGGATGGTTCACCCCTCCACTTT
CDR3: CATSRTDRDGSPLHF

V: TRBV11-1
J: TRBJ1-5
D: NA
size: many
DNA: TGTGCCAGCAGCTTAGCGGAGGACCAGCCCCAGCATTTT
CDR3: CASSLAEDQPQHF

V: TRBV7-2
J: TRBJ2-7
D: NA
size: many
DNA: TGTGCCAGCAGCTTAGCGGGCAGGAGCTCCTACGAGCAGTACTTC
CDR3: CASSLAGRSSYEQYF

V: TRBV18
J: TRBJ2-1
D: NA
size: NA
DNA: TGTGCCACCAGGGAGACCTCGTACAATGAGCAGTTCTTC
CDR3: CATRETSYNEQFF

V: TRBV5-1
J: TRBJ2-2
D: TRBD1
size: many
DNA: TGCGCCAGCAGCCTTGAGGGACAGGCGCCCGGCGGGGAGCTGTTTTTT
CDR3: CASSLEGQAPGGELFF

V: TRBV6-5
J: TRBJ2-1
D: NA
size: many
DNA: TGTGCCAGCAGTTACTGGGGAGAGCAGTTCTTC
CDR3: CASSYWGEQFF